These 30 T cell receptor beta chains came from one sample sequenced in a study of blood T cell repertoires in COVID-19. Using immunoSEQ multiplex PCR, the repertoire was profiled, and TCRdb retains in-frame clones only, with some absent. The sample lists about 94,000 clones; roughly 91% were seen once. The specimen was peripheral blood. All receptors derive from a woman aged 80 or over with acute or convalescent COVID-19.

The J gene is TRBJ1-1, the V gene TRBV7-8, with no clear D. The V end was cut by 1 base, the J end by 6 bases, with 15 bases between. This CDR3 spans 15 amino acids. CDR1 is SGHVS and CDR2 is FQNEAQ in the germline V gene. Here the CDR3 reads CASSLDRSIQPEAFF. Written as DNA, the CDR3 is TGTGCCAGCAGCTTAGATCGGAGCATTCAGCCTGAAGCTTTCTTT.

The chain uses TRBV6-2 or TRBV6-3 and TRBJ1-6; 9 positions match TRBD1. CDR1 is MNHEY, CDR2 SVGEGT, per germline. V lost 5 bases, J lost 7 bases, and 0 bases stayed unmatched. The CDR3 length is 13 residues. The CDR3 loop reads CASSGQGNSPLHF. CDR3 nucleotide sequence: TGTGCCAGCAGTGGACAGGGGAATTCACCCCTCCACTTT.

The CDR3: CASSLGGQGAETQYF. The CDR3 bases are TGTGCCAGCAGCTTAGGGGGACAGGGGGCAGAGACCCAGTACTTC. This rearrangement joins TRBV7-2 to TRBJ2-5; 12 nucleotides align to TRBD1. J was trimmed by 4 bases and V by 1 base; bases with no gene match: 1. CDR1 is SGHTA and CDR2 is FQGNSA in the germline V gene. This CDR3 is built from 15 residues.

The table lists this clone with a count of one. The V and J genes are TRBV5-6 and TRBJ2-1; 14 nucleotides match TRBD2. The CDR3 sequence is 17 residues long. Trimming cost V 4 bases and J 0 bases; bases outside gene matches: 3. Per the germline V gene, CDR1 is SGHDT and CDR2 is YYEEEE. The CDR3: CASSGTSGRGSYNEQFF. The CDR3 nucleotides are TGTGCCAGCAGCGGGACTAGCGGGAGAGGCTCCTACAATGAGCAGTTCTTC.

Only a few counts were recorded for this clone. The genes are TRBV7-2 and TRBJ2-5, with D maybe TRBD2 (7 bases). CDR3 length: 15 residues. V was clipped by 5 bases and J by 6 bases, with 19 bases between them. The germline V gene has CDR1 SGHTA and CDR2 FQGNSA. The CDR3 protein is CASSLPEGGKKTQYF. CDR3 bases: TGTGCCAGCAGCCTCCCGGAGGGGGGGAAAAAGACCCAGTACTTC.

The chain employs TRBV13 and TRBJ2-3, with 11 positions matching TRBD1. V dropped 4 bases and J dropped 6; count of bases not matched to a gene: 21. Germline V lookup: CDR1 PRHDT, CDR2 FYEKMQ (reference sequence). The CDR3 is 20 residues long. In DNA form, the CDR3 reads TGTGCCAGCAGCTCATCCTGGGGGACAGGGGGTAGCGGGAGAGGGGATACGCAGTATTTT. Translated, it gives CASSSSWGTGGSGRGDTQYF.

This chain connects TRBV12-3 or TRBV12-4 to TRBJ1-1; possible D gene TRBD1, 5 bases. The CDR3 spans 13 residues. Trimming pared 4 bases from V and 2 bases from J, leaving 8 bases between. The CDR3 region is CASSSRENTEAFF. The DNA for the CDR3 is TGTGCCAGCAGTTCCAGGGAAAACACTGAAGCTTTCTTT.

This chain links TRBV2 with TRBJ1-2; D is possibly TRBD1 (6 bases). Per the germline V gene, CDR1 is SNHLY and CDR2 is FYNNEI. Trimming left V 10 bases short and J 8 bases short, with 8 bases between. The CDR3 contains 9 residues. CDR3 region: CAITGGYTF. CDR3 coding DNA: TGTGCCATAACAGGGGGCTACACCTTC.

This chain joins TRBV18 and TRBJ1-1; 9 bases are a match to TRBD1. The junction had 10 bases not matched to a gene; V was cut back by 3 bases and J by 5 bases. The CDR3 is made up of 16 amino acids. Germline V gene data show CDR1 as KGHSH and CDR2 as LQKENI. The CDR3 coding sequence is TGTGCCAGCTCACCGCAATCTATGACAGGGGGGACTGAAGCTTTCTTT. This encodes CASSPQSMTGGTEAFF.

The J gene is TRBJ2-7, the V gene TRBV6-5; 8 bases agree with TRBD2. The CDR3 totals 15 residues. V was clipped by 5 bases and J by 1 base; unmatched bases: 7. CDR1 MNHEY and CDR2 SVGAGI come from the germline V gene. CDR3 nucleotides: TGTGCCAGCAGTCGGACTAGCCAACAGTCCTACGAGCAGTACTTC. Protein sequence: CASSRTSQQSYEQYF.

This clone has a handful of counts. The chain uses TRBV11-1 and TRBJ2-1; D unresolved. From germline, CDR1 is SGHAT and CDR2 FQDESV (reference sequence). The CDR3 runs 11 residues. Trimming removed 2 bases from V and 10 bases from J, with 6 bases in between. CDR3: CASSLMSEQFF. DNA for the CDR3: TGTGCCAGCAGCTTAATGTCAGAGCAGTTCTTC.

The chain employs TRBV5-6 and TRBJ2-3; 7 bases agree with TRBD2. CDR3 length: 15 residues. Germline V lookup: CDR1 SGHDT, CDR2 YYEEEE. The V segment lost 1 base and the J segment 4 bases; nucleotides outside the gene matches: 6. This CDR3 reads CASSLSSGTPDTQYF. The CDR3 DNA reads as TGTGCCAGCAGCTTGTCCAGCGGGACCCCAGATACGCAGTATTTT.

This clone was detected only once. The chain employs TRBV3-1 (or the pseudogene TRBV3-2) and TRBJ2-1; 15 bases are shared with TRBD2. The CDR3 totals 18 residues. V lost 0 bases to trimming and J lost 9 bases; unmatched junction nucleotides: 9. The germline V gene has CDR1 LGHDT and CDR2 YNNKEL (reference sequence). The CDR3 sequence: CASSQERTSGRGWGEQFF. The CDR3 DNA is TGTGCCAGCAGCCAAGAAAGGACTAGCGGGAGGGGATGGGGTGAGCAGTTCTTC.

This chain connects TRBV7-9 to TRBJ1-3, with TRBD1 matching 7 bases. The V and J ends lost 1 base and 1 base, in that order; junction bases with no gene match: 7. CDR3 length: 17 amino acids. The V gene's germline CDR1 is SEHNR and CDR2 FQNEAQ (reference sequence). This chain's CDR3 is CASSLDLGQLSGNTIYF. The CDR3 DNA is TGTGCCAGCAGCTTAGACTTGGGACAGTTGTCTGGAAACACCATATATTTT.

The rearrangement joins TRBV7-2 to TRBJ2-7; 7 bases match TRBD2. The germline CDR1 and CDR2 sequences are SGHTA and FQGNSA. Losses at the gene ends were 0 bases for V and 0 bases for J; bases not matched to a gene: 8. The CDR3 is 17 amino acids. The CDR3 DNA follows: TGTGCCAGCAGCTTAGCGATAAGCGGGGCCAGCTCCTACGAGCAGTACTTC. It translates to CASSLAISGASSYEQYF.

This clone was seen just once. The chain recombines TRBV30 with TRBJ2-7; D is perhaps TRBD2 (5 bases). Germline lookup yields CDR1 GTSNPN and CDR2 SVGIG (reference sequence). V was pared by 0 bases and J by 7 bases, with 10 bases between. This CDR3 comprises 12 residues. CDR3 sequence reads: CAWSVNWREQYF. The CDR3 bases are TGTGCCTGGAGTGTAAACTGGAGGGAGCAGTACTTC.

This CDR3 reads CASSPNSGNNNEQFF. CDR3 DNA sequence: TGTGCCAGCAGCCCTAATAGCGGGAATAACAATGAGCAGTTCTTC. The V and J genes are TRBV9 and TRBJ2-1; TRBD2 agrees at 8 bases. Germline CDR1 and CDR2: SGDLS and YYNGEE. The CDR3 loop spans 15 amino acids. J was trimmed by 5 bases and V by 4 bases; bases with no gene match: 8.

As to this clone: The sample carries other DNA sequences with the same CDR3. The rearrangement joins TRBV15 to TRBJ1-2; 8 bases match TRBD1. There are 13 residues in the CDR3. Germline lookup yields CDR1 LNHNV and CDR2 YYDKDF (reference sequence). Trimming at V came to 3 bases and at J to 8 bases, leaving 5 bases not matched to a gene. The CDR3 sequence: CATSRDRVGGYTF. For the CDR3, the DNA is TGTGCCACCAGCAGGGACAGGGTCGGAGGCTACACCTTC.

The gene calls are TRBV11-2 and TRBJ2-3; D is possibly TRBD1 (5 bases). Trimming shortened V by 5 bases and J by 0 bases, and 12 bases separated the two germline ends. The CDR3 loop spans 15 amino acids. The germline CDR1 and CDR2 sequences are SGHAT and FQNNGV. The CDR3 loop reads CASSPDITSTDTQYF. CDR3 DNA sequence: TGTGCCAGCAGCCCGGACATTACTAGCACAGATACGCAGTATTTT.

This chain joins TRBV10-3 and TRBJ1-1; 7 bases map to TRBD1. Germline trimming cut 10 bases from V and 0 bases from J; bases unmatched to any gene: 5. CDR3 size: 13 residues. In germline, CDR1 is ENHRY, CDR2 SYGVKD. The CDR3 DNA follows: TGTGCCACCAACCAGGGGGTGAACACTGAAGCTTTCTTT. It is translated as CATNQGVNTEAFF.

The chain uses TRBV7-2 and TRBJ1-3; TRBD1 aligns across 10 bases. Trimming removed 5 bases from V and 0 bases from J; junction bases left unmatched: 7. The CDR3 covers 17 residues. Germline CDR1 and CDR2: SGHTA and FQGNSA. CDR3 region: CASSRRWTGGSGNTIYF. The CDR3 region has the DNA TGTGCCAGCAGCAGAAGATGGACAGGGGGCTCTGGAAACACCATATATTTT.

The rearrangement uses TRBV6-5 and TRBJ2-7; 7 bases align to TRBD1. This CDR3 comprises 12 residues. Per germline, CDR1 MNHEY and CDR2 SVGAGI. V shed 10 bases, J shed 3 bases, and the junction held 6 bases outside the gene matches. CDR3 loop: CATTGSYYEQYF. CDR3 coding DNA: TGTGCCACGACAGGGTCCTACTACGAGCAGTACTTC.

This chain links TRBV19 with TRBJ2-1; the match to TRBD1 covers 8 bases. V dropped 7 bases and J dropped 5; count of bases not matched to a gene: 10. The CDR3 runs to 15 residues. CDR1 and CDR2 (germline): LNHDA, SQIVND (reference sequence). The chain's CDR3 is CASNNRGLGDNEQFF. CDR3 bases: TGTGCCAGTAATAACAGGGGGTTAGGGGACAATGAGCAGTTCTTC.

The chain uses TRBV11-3 and TRBJ2-1; D may be TRBD2 (5 bases). The CDR3 has 16 residues. The germline V gene has CDR1 SGHNT and CDR2 YENEEA. V lost 5 bases and J lost 0, with 14 bases in between. Here the CDR3 reads CASSVSSGSSYNEQFF. The CDR3 DNA reads as TGTGCCAGCAGCGTAAGTTCGGGAAGCTCCTACAATGAGCAGTTCTTC. Drawing the rest from reference TRBV11-3 and TRBJ2-1, the complete variable domain is EAGVVQSPRYKIIEKKQPVAFWCNPISGHNTLYWYLQNLGQGPELLIRYENEEAVDDSQLPKDRFSAERLKGVDSTLKIQPAELGDSAVYLCASSVSSGSSYNEQFFGPGTRLTVL.

V gene TRBV3-1 (or the pseudogene TRBV3-2) combines with J gene TRBJ1-4; D gene ambiguous. The V end lost 1 base, the J end lost 2 bases, and 8 bases lay between the germline ends. This CDR3 is 15 amino acids long. Per the germline V gene, CDR1 is LGHDT and CDR2 is YNNKEL (reference sequence). CDR3 sequence (DNA): TGTGCCAGCAGCCAAGGTATTCAGACTAATGAAAAACTGTTTTTT. Amino acid sequence: CASSQGIQTNEKLFF.

This clone has more than one count but fewer than ten. The chain is built from TRBV5-6 and TRBJ2-2; perhaps TRBD1 as D (5 bases). V was shortened by 6 bases and J by 8 bases, with 17 bases between the two germline ends. This CDR3 is 14 amino acids long. CDR1 and CDR2 from the germline V gene are SGHDT and YYEEEE. CDR3 bases: TGTGCCAGCACCCCAGGGCCAGAATCAGGGGAGCTGTTTTTT. Translating gives CASTPGPESGELFF.

J is TRBJ1-1 and V is TRBV7-2; 9 nucleotides agree with TRBD1. This CDR3 contains 17 residues. V was clipped by 3 bases and J by 1 base; unmatched bases: 9. Germline V gene sequence: CDR1 SGHTA, CDR2 FQGNSA. As DNA, the CDR3 is TGTGCCAGCAGCTTCCCGGGACAGGGCATTCAGAACACTGAAGCTTTCTTT. It is translated as CASSFPGQGIQNTEAFF. The full variable domain, completed using reference TRBV7-2 and TRBJ1-1, is GAGVSQSPSNKVTEKGKDVELRCDPISGHTALYWYRQSLGQGLEFLIYFQGNSAPDKSGLPSDRFSAERTGGSVSTLTIQRTQQEDSAVYLCASSFPGQGIQNTEAFFGQGTRLTVV.

The CDR3: CAIAGTSRTGELFF. The CDR3 coding sequence is TGTGCCATTGCCGGGACTAGTAGGACCGGGGAGCTGTTTTTT. This sequence joins TRBV6-5 and TRBJ2-2; TRBD2 matches at 8 bases. Germline V gene lookup returns CDR1 MNHEY and CDR2 SVGAGI. This CDR3 has 14 amino acids. Trimming removed 10 bases from V and 5 bases from J; junction bases left unmatched: 9.

The chain links TRBV19 to TRBJ1-4, with D unresolved. Germline V gene sequence: CDR1 LNHDA, CDR2 SQIVND (reference sequence). This CDR3 contains 16 residues. Trimming removed 7 bases from V and 0 bases from J, with 15 bases in between. The CDR3 here is CASTDRTAATNEKLFF. For the CDR3, the DNA is TGTGCCAGTACCGACCGAACAGCAGCAACTAATGAAAAACTGTTTTTT.

The V gene is TRBV7-2, the J gene TRBJ2-1, with 13 bases identical to TRBD2. CDR3 length equals 16 residues. CDR1 and CDR2 (germline): SGHTA, FQGNSA. Trimming took 3 bases from V and 7 from J; bases not matched to a gene: 6. Here the CDR3 DNA reads TGTGCCAGCAGCTTGGGACCGGGACTAGCGGGGAATGAGCAGTTCTTC. Amino acids: CASSLGPGLAGNEQFF.